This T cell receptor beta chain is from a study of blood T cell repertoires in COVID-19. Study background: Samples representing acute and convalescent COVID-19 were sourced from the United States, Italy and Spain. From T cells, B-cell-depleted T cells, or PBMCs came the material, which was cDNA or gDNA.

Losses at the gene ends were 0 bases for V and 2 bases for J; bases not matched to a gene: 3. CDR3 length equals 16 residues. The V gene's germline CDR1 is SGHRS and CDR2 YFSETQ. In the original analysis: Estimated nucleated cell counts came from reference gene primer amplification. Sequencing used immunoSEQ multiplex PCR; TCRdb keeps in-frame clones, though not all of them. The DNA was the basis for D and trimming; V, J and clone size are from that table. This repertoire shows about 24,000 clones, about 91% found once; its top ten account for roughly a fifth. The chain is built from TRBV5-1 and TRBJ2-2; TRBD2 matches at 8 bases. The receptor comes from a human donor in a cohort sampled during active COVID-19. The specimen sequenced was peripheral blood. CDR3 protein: CASSLGSGVNTGELFF. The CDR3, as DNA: TGCGCCAGCAGCTTGGGTAGCGGGGTTAACACCGGGGAGCTGTTTTTT.